One and the same sample provided the 5 T cell receptor beta chains below, sequenced in a study of blood T cell repertoires in COVID-19. Generated by immunoSEQ multiplex PCR, the TCRdb table keeps only in-frame clones and is missing some. The data hold about 140,000 clones, with around 83% observed a single time. The sequenced sample consisted of peripheral blood. These receptors all come from a woman in her fifties or sixties with acute or convalescent COVID-19.

The chain combines TRBV5-4 with TRBJ1-2, with 7 bases that match TRBD1. This CDR3 has 16 amino acids. Germline V gene lookup returns CDR1 SGHNT and CDR2 YYREEE (reference sequence). V was clipped by 0 bases and J by 7 bases; unmatched bases: 12. The CDR3 is CASSLDRGGVGAGYTF. The DNA of the CDR3 is TGTGCCAGCAGCTTGGACAGGGGAGGAGTGGGCGCTGGCTACACCTTC.

This clone has a handful of counts. The chain is built from TRBV5-5 and TRBJ1-6; D gene uncertain. This CDR3 has 14 amino acids. Trimming pared 0 bases from V and 5 bases from J, leaving 6 bases between. Germline values: CDR1 SGHKS, CDR2 YYEKEE (reference sequence). DNA of the CDR3: TGTGCCAGCAGCTTGGTTCAGGATAATTCACCCCTCCACTTT. This sequence encodes CASSLVQDNSPLHF.

This chain uses TRBV19 with TRBJ1-5, with no clear D. The CDR3 is 17 amino acids. Trimming took off 3 bases at V and 0 bases at J, with 15 bases between the two ends. Germline CDR1 and CDR2: LNHDA and SQIVND (reference sequence). Written as DNA, the CDR3 is TGTGCCAGTAGTATCTTTGCCACAGAAATTAGCAATCAGCCCCAGCATTTT. This codes for CASSIFATEISNQPQHF. Filled out from reference TRBV19 and TRBJ1-5, the complete variable domain reads DGGITQSPKYLFRKEGQNVTLSCEQNLNHDAMYWYRQDPGQGLRLIYYSQIVNDFQKGDIAEGYSVSREKKESFPLTVTSAQKNPTAFYLCASSIFATEISNQPQHFGDGTRLSIL.

This clone has a single count. The rearrangement uses TRBV5-5 and TRBJ1-6, with D perhaps matching TRBD1 (5 bases). The CDR3 has 14 residues. V was pared by 0 bases and J by 9 bases, with 10 bases between. The germline gives CDR1 SGHKS, CDR2 YYEKEE (reference sequence). The CDR3 spells CASSLGGMGSPLHF. CDR3 coding DNA: TGTGCCAGCAGCTTGGGGGGCATGGGTTCACCCCTCCACTTT.

The table lists this clone with a count of one. The chain recombines TRBV6-5 with TRBJ1-5; tentative D call: TRBD1 (5 bases). CDR3 length equals 13 residues. The germline CDR1 and CDR2 sequences are MNHEY and SVGAGI. Trimming removed 8 bases at V and 1 base at J, with 9 bases between. CDR3 residues: CASHHRSNQPQHF. DNA of the CDR3: TGTGCCAGCCACCACAGGAGCAATCAGCCCCAGCATTTT.